The present T cell receptor (beta chain) was sequenced within a study of response to subunit inactivated influenza vaccine. Points from the study as a whole: Authors suggested that a seasonal influenza vaccination recruits few new T cells each time.

This clonotype was found a few times. Its antigen is as yet unknown. J lost 4 bases, V lost 3 bases, and 10 bases had no gene match. There are 18 residues in the CDR3. Per the germline V gene, CDR1 is LNHNV and CDR2 is YYDKDF (reference sequence). TCRdb re-called the RT-PCR reads through MiXCR, storing one row per CDR3 protein. The sample yields approximately 700,000 distinct CDR3 sequences, about 15% seen once. This receptor was taken from a man over 45 who received an inactivated influenza vaccine. Sample: PBMCs from blood, taken approximately 15 days before vaccination. The rearrangement links TRBV15 to TRBJ2-7, with 15 bases matching TRBD2. The CDR3 reads CATSSRTSGRARAYEQYF. For the CDR3, the DNA is TGTGCCACCAGCAGTCGGACTAGCGGGAGGGCCAGAGCGTACGAGCAGTACTTC.